The rows below give T cell receptor beta chains drawn from one sample of a study of prognosis after radiotherapy for stage I lung cancer. MiXCR, applied by TCRdb to the multiplex PCR reads, yields one record per CDR3 protein. The sample lists approximately 35,000 distinct CDR3 sequences, nearly 35% occurring once. Sequencing was performed on PBMCs, taken before or after stereotactic body radiation therapy (not recorded which). These receptors all stem from a donor aged 50 or older with non-small cell lung cancer. Each CDR3 is given with its conserved first and last residue. The size of a clone is reported for some rows only, either as once, few or many, or as a class for expanded clones.

many TRBJ2-1 TRBV7-7 CASSLAGVREQFF
many TRBJ2-1 TRBV28 CASSPLGQGSNEQFF
many TRBJ1-2 TRBV12-5 CASGLVRGFPNYGYTF
many TRBJ2-2 TRBV13 CASSLRRGRHTGELFF
medium-sized TRBJ1-2 TRBV19 CASSIDYGYTF
many TRBJ2-7 TRBV11-2 CASSFARDRGSRQYF
many TRBJ2-3 TRBV28 CASSSAGVDTQYF
- TRBJ2-1 TRBV2 CATKDSYNEQFF
once TRBJ1-2 TRBV5-1 CASSEQGGYGYTF
many TRBJ2-3 TRBV9 CASSVSTDTQYF
many TRBJ1-5 TRBV19 CASSILNQPQHF
- TRBJ1-2 TRBV20-1 CSARDPWTSKRAYGYTF
many TRBJ2-2 TRBV19 CASSMTANTGELFF
many TRBJ2-2 TRBV4-1 CASSQDSGATTGELFF
many TRBJ1-1 TRBV28 CASSLLGRNTEAFF
- TRBJ1-2 TRBV5-4 CASSPDRNYGYTF
many TRBJ2-7 TRBV2 CASSERGQKTYEQYF
- TRBJ2-7 TRBV11-3 CASSFPTVGTYEQYF
medium-sized TRBJ2-7 TRBV6-5 CASGGTSGSPEQYF
many TRBJ1-1 TRBV5-1 CASSWGPTSGSAEAFF
- TRBJ2-1 TRBV6-2/TRBV6-3 CASSVQDRLNEQFF
many TRBJ2-7 TRBV27 CASRPQGEGGYEQYF
- TRBJ2-2 TRBV12-3/TRBV12-4 CASSPSTIGNTGELFF
many TRBJ2-1 TRBV7-9 CASRKQTGTRDHNEQFF
many TRBJ1-6 TRBV3-1 CASSQDSTLSPLHF
many TRBJ1-1 TRBV6-5 CASSSRQGGTEAFF
many TRBJ1-2 TRBV3-1 CASSQTGWRSTTNYGYTF
many TRBJ1-3 TRBV5-1 CASSLGTTGNTIYF
many TRBJ2-3 TRBV11-2 CASSRPAGGYTQYF
many TRBJ2-5 TRBV12-3/TRBV12-4 CASSLFFGRAETQYF
- TRBJ1-2 TRBV11-2 CASSPRQDWLYGYTF
- TRBJ2-2 TRBV5-4 CASSLKRQGELFF
many TRBJ2-1 TRBV11-2 CASRGGQDNEQFF
medium-sized TRBJ2-2 TRBV5-1 CASTLDSSNTGELFF
many TRBJ2-3 TRBV19 CASSWKVPDTQYF
- TRBJ2-7 TRBV5-1 CASSLGGVSSYEHYF
many TRBJ2-1 TRBV7-2 CASSLRTLREQFF
many TRBJ1-1 TRBV28 CASIAERLAEAFF
few TRBJ1-6 TRBV6-2/TRBV6-3 CAGSPGPMGPPLHF
many TRBJ2-3 TRBV24-1 CATSDLRSSTDTQYF
medium-sized TRBJ1-6 TRBV28 CATGQGTSPLHF
many TRBJ2-7 TRBV7-9 CASSLQTEQYF
- TRBJ2-7 TRBV12-3/TRBV12-4 CASSLVSPPNYEQYF
many TRBJ2-7 TRBV7-9 CASSQLSTSGIVDEQYF